This T cell receptor beta chain was sequenced in a study of blood T cell repertoires in COVID-19. Study summary: The United States, Italy and Spain were the sources of the acute and convalescent COVID-19 samples. The analysed material was cDNA or gDNA that came from T cells, B-cell-depleted T cells, or PBMCs.

With 3 bases removed from V and 3 bases from J, the gap between germline ends came to 6 bases. The CDR3 spans 12 residues. Germline CDR1 and CDR2: MNHNS and SASEGT. This clone was observed a single time. Under the authors' procedure: Counts of nucleated cells, estimated from reference gene primer amplification, were obtained. Repertoires were generated with immunoSEQ multiplex PCR, while TCRdb's copy carries only in-frame clones and drops some. D and trimming were read from the DNA, whereas the V and J calls and clone size are those reported in that table. The profile shows about 170,000 clones, about 90% of them singletons.

The sequence came from a woman between 55 and 75 years old with COVID-19, enrolled during active disease. The specimen sequenced was peripheral blood. This chain joins TRBV6-1 and TRBJ2-7, with unresolved D. The CDR3 protein is CASSDRFYEQYF. The CDR3 DNA follows: TGTGCCAGCAGTGACAGATTCTACGAGCAGTACTTC.